What follows are 29 T cell receptor beta chains derived from one specimen sequenced in a study of blood T cell repertoires in COVID-19. Measured with immunoSEQ multiplex PCR; TCRdb has only the in-frame clones, and not every one. The sample gives around 340,000 clones, roughly 90% of which show up once; 7.1% is in the top ten. Sequenced sample: peripheral blood. These receptors were taken from a woman aged 55-70 years with COVID-19, enrolled during active disease.

This clone was seen once. This chain connects TRBV3-1 (or the pseudogene TRBV3-2) to TRBJ1-3; D may be TRBD1 (6 bases). Germline assignment: CDR1 LGHDT and CDR2 YNNKEL (reference sequence). V dropped 1 base and J dropped 4 bases, with 20 bases sitting between them. The CDR3 has 18 amino acids. The CDR3: CASSQVPPPDRHGNTIYF. The DNA of the CDR3 is TGTGCCAGCAGCCAAGTCCCCCCTCCTGACAGGCACGGAAACACCATATATTTT.

The J gene is TRBJ2-2, the V gene TRBV7-9, with D uncertain. CDR3 length equals 14 residues. Deletions cut 5 bases from V and 7 bases from J, with 14 bases between. Per germline, CDR1 SEHNR and CDR2 FQNEAQ (reference sequence). CDR3 residues: CASSKPHSIGELFF. The CDR3 DNA reads as TGTGCCAGCAGCAAACCGCATAGTATCGGGGAGCTGTTTTTT.

The chain links TRBV7-9 to TRBJ1-3; perhaps TRBD1 as D (6 bases). Germline V lookup: CDR1 SEHNR, CDR2 FQNEAQ (reference sequence). The CDR3 runs to 15 residues. V lost 1 base and J lost 4, with 11 bases in between. Here the CDR3 DNA reads TGTGCCAGCAGCTTAGGGGGGCGTTTGGGAAACACCATATATTTT. Translated: CASSLGGRLGNTIYF.

V is TRBV9 and J is TRBJ2-7; a possible D gene is TRBD1 (5 bases). V lost 4 bases and J 4 bases, leaving 15 bases between the germline ends. The CDR3 contains 14 residues. Germline CDR1 is SGDLS and CDR2 is YYNGEE. CDR3 nucleotides: TGTGCCAGCAGCCCCGGCGCCAGGGCTTACGAGCAGTACTTC. This encodes CASSPGARAYEQYF.

The gene calls are TRBV5-1 and TRBJ1-6; weak D call: TRBD1 (5 bases). This CDR3 has 14 amino acids. CDR1 and CDR2 (germline): SGHRS, YFSETQ. V lost 5 bases to trimming and J lost 6 bases, with 12 bases between them. In DNA, the CDR3 is TGCGCCAGCAGGGTAGGGGCGCGTAATTCACCCCTCCACTTT. Translating gives CASRVGARNSPLHF.

This clone was seen a single time. This rearrangement joins TRBV5-1 to TRBJ2-5; maybe TRBD2 (7 bases). V gave up 0 bases and J gave up 4 bases, with 13 bases separating them. CDR1 and CDR2 (germline): SGHRS, YFSETQ. The length of the CDR3 is 15 residues. The CDR3 region is CASSLEGGRRETQYF. The CDR3 nucleotides are TGCGCCAGCAGCTTGGAGGGGGGGAGACGAGAGACCCAGTACTTC. The variable domain in full, with the rest retrieved from reference TRBV5-1 and TRBJ2-5, is KAGVTQTPRYLIKTRGQQVTLSCSPISGHRSVSWYQQTPGQGLQFLFEYFSETQRNKGNFPGRFSGRQFSNSRSEMNVSTLELGDSALYLCASSLEGGRRETQYFGPGTRLLVL.

V usage is TRBV5-5 and J usage is TRBJ1-2; no definite D call. This CDR3 has 15 amino acids. V lost 0 bases to trimming and J lost 0 bases, with 9 bases between them. CDR1 is SGHKS and CDR2 is YYEKEE in the germline V gene (reference sequence). CDR3 sequence: CASSLAGKTNYGYTF. The CDR3 coding sequence is TGTGCCAGCAGCTTGGCCGGGAAAACTAACTATGGCTACACCTTC.

The chain couples TRBV7-9 to TRBJ2-7, with D perhaps TRBD1 (6 bases). This CDR3 is 11 amino acids long. The germline CDR1 and CDR2 sequences are SEHNR and FQNEAQ (reference sequence). Trimming pared 2 bases from V and 12 bases from J, leaving 11 bases between. The CDR3 here is CASSLTGYPYF. The DNA for the CDR3 is TGTGCCAGCAGCTTAACAGGGTATCCGTACTTC.

The chain recombines TRBV6-5 with TRBJ2-1; 8 positions agree with TRBD2. CDR1 is MNHEY and CDR2 is SVGAGI in the germline V gene. V gave up 2 bases and J gave up 4 bases; unmatched junction bases: 1. This CDR3 has 14 amino acids. CDR3 sequence (DNA): TGTGCCAGCAGTTACGCTAGCGGGTACAATGAGCAGTTCTTC. It is translated as CASSYASGYNEQFF.

This sequence joins TRBV14 and TRBJ1-2; D may be TRBD1 (5 bases). This CDR3 is built from 16 residues. Trimming took 1 base from V and 4 from J, leaving 16 bases between them. The germline V gene encodes CDR1 SGHDN and CDR2 FVKESK. CDR3 loop: CASSQGLGRGPYGYTF. CDR3 nucleotides: TGTGCCAGCAGCCAAGGGCTCGGGAGGGGTCCCTATGGCTACACCTTC. Supplemented by reference TRBV14 and TRBJ1-2, the full variable domain reads EAGVTQFPSHSVIEKGQTVTLRCDPISGHDNLYWYRRVMGKEIKFLLHFVKESKQDESGMPNNRFLAERTGGTYSTLKVQPAELEDSGVYFCASSQGLGRGPYGYTFGSGTRLTVV.

The chain couples TRBV4-2 to TRBJ2-2; 9 nucleotides align to TRBD2. The CDR3 spans 17 residues. Trimming at V came to 0 bases and at J to 4 bases, leaving 6 bases not matched to a gene. The germline CDR1 and CDR2 sequences are LGHNA and YNFKEQ. The CDR3 sequence is CASSQDHQRGATGELFF. DNA of the CDR3: TGTGCCAGCAGCCAAGATCATCAGCGGGGGGCCACCGGGGAGCTGTTTTTT.

This rearrangement joins TRBV9 to TRBJ2-7, with TRBD1 identical over 9 bases. Germline CDR1 is SGDLS and CDR2 is YYNGEE. The CDR3 runs 16 residues. J lost 0 bases, V lost 0 bases, and 4 bases had no gene match. CDR3 coding DNA: TGTGCCAGCAGCGTAGGACCGGGACAGGGCTCCTACGAGCAGTACTTC. Amino acid sequence: CASSVGPGQGSYEQYF.

The gene calls are TRBV13 and TRBJ2-3; TRBD2 might be the D (5 bases). Trimming removed 3 bases at V and 0 bases at J, with 19 bases between. Per germline, CDR1 PRHDT and CDR2 FYEKMQ (reference sequence). This CDR3 has 18 residues. Here the CDR3 DNA reads TGTGCCAGCAGCTTTCGTGGACTCGGACGGACCAGCACAGATACGCAGTATTTT. Its protein product is CASSFRGLGRTSTDTQYF.

This clone occurred once. A much larger clonotype is one base distant, so this may be a read error. The same CDR3 can be traced to other DNA sequences in this sample. The chain recombines TRBV4-3 with TRBJ2-6, with 8 bases aligning to TRBD1. The CDR3 runs to 16 residues. Germline V gene sequence: CDR1 LGHNA, CDR2 YSLEER. The CDR3 is CASSQDQGAGANVLTF. In nucleotides, the CDR3 is TGCGCCAGCAGCCAAGATCAGGGGGCTGGGGCCAACGTCTTGACTTTC.

The chain combines TRBV9 with TRBJ2-7; possible D gene TRBD1, 6 bases. Germline values: CDR1 SGDLS, CDR2 YYNGEE. Trimming shortened V by 0 bases and J by 3 bases, and 10 bases separated the two germline ends. The CDR3 totals 14 residues. The CDR3 sequence is CASSVVGAGYEQYF. In nucleotides, the CDR3 is TGTGCCAGCAGCGTAGTGGGGGCTGGCTACGAGCAGTACTTC.

J is TRBJ2-3 and V is TRBV5-8; no clear D gene. With 3 bases removed from V and 4 bases from J, the gap between germline ends came to 9 bases. The length of the CDR3 is 13 residues. CDR1 SGHTS and CDR2 YDEGEE come from the germline V gene. The chain's CDR3 is CASSSSRPDTQYF. The CDR3 DNA follows: TGTGCCAGCAGCTCGTCCAGGCCAGATACGCAGTATTTT.

This chain links TRBV19 with TRBJ1-6, with D maybe TRBD1 (5 bases). The germline V gene encodes CDR1 LNHDA and CDR2 SQIVND (reference sequence). The V end was cut by 7 bases, the J end by 9 bases, with 13 bases between. The CDR3 is made up of 13 amino acids. CDR3 sequence (DNA): TGTGCCAGTACGCTAGGGGCAGGTTCACCCCTCCACTTT. Encoded protein: CASTLGAGSPLHF.

In its sample, this clone was seen once. The V call is TRBV10-2, the J call TRBJ1-1, with 10 positions matching TRBD1. The CDR3 spans 13 residues. Germline V CDR1 and CDR2: WSHSY, SAAADI. The junction had 2 bases not matched to a gene; V was cut back by 6 bases and J by 4 bases. CDR3 in amino acids: CASRTGGGTEAFF. The CDR3, as DNA: TGCGCCAGCAGGACAGGGGGCGGCACTGAAGCTTTCTTT.

The chain combines TRBV7-8 with TRBJ1-2; 9 bases fit TRBD1. Trimming at V came to 0 bases and at J to 2 bases, leaving 1 base not matched to a gene. CDR1 SGHVS and CDR2 FQNEAQ come from the germline V gene. The CDR3 extends over 15 amino acids. This CDR3 is CASSLAQGANYGYTF. As DNA, the CDR3 is TGTGCCAGCAGCTTAGCACAGGGGGCCAACTATGGCTACACCTTC.

The rearrangement joins TRBV7-8 to TRBJ1-3; 7 bases agree with TRBD1. V gave up 5 bases and J gave up 0 bases; unmatched junction bases: 7. The CDR3 has 16 amino acids. Germline V gene sequence: CDR1 SGHVS, CDR2 FQNEAQ. CDR3 protein: CASSPPGGSSGNTIYF. The CDR3 bases are TGTGCCAGCAGCCCCCCAGGGGGATCCTCTGGAAACACCATATATTTT.

The table lists this clone with a few counts. The V and J genes are TRBV30 and TRBJ2-3; D might be TRBD2 (7 bases). Trimming took 6 bases from V and 0 from J, leaving 25 bases between them. In germline, CDR1 is GTSNPN, CDR2 SVGIG (reference sequence). The CDR3 has 18 residues. The DNA for the CDR3 is TGTGCCTGCCAACGGGGCGGGGGCCTCCACGTTAGCACAGATACGCAGTATTTT. Amino acids: CACQRGGGLHVSTDTQYF. Looking up the rest from reference TRBV30 and TRBJ2-3 gives the full variable domain: SQTIHQWPATLVQPVGSPLSLECTVEGTSNPNLYWYRQAAGRGLQLLFYSVGIGQISSEVPQNLSASRPQDRQFILSSKKLLLSDSGFYLCACQRGGGLHVSTDTQYFGPGTRLTVL.

The J gene is TRBJ1-2, the V gene TRBV7-2; 9 bases map to TRBD1. With V trimmed by 5 bases and J by 4 bases, 5 bases remained unmatched. In germline, CDR1 is SGHTA, CDR2 FQGNSA. This CDR3 has 14 residues. The CDR3 loop is CASSTSGQGYGYTF. Here the CDR3 DNA reads TGTGCCAGCAGCACCTCGGGACAGGGCTATGGCTACACCTTC. The variable domain in full, completed from reference TRBV7-2 and TRBJ1-2, reads GAGVSQSPSNKVTEKGKDVELRCDPISGHTALYWYRQSLGQGLEFLIYFQGNSAPDKSGLPSDRFSAERTGGSVSTLTIQRTQQEDSAVYLCASSTSGQGYGYTFGSGTRLTVV.

The J gene is TRBJ1-2, the V gene TRBV10-2; TRBD1 agrees at 7 bases. This CDR3 is 19 amino acids long. V gave up 0 bases and J gave up 0 bases; unmatched junction bases: 13. The germline CDR1 and CDR2 sequences are WSHSY and SAAADI. CDR3 protein: CASSESTIPRQGPNYGYTF. CDR3 nucleotides: TGCGCCAGCAGTGAGTCGACGATCCCAAGACAGGGACCTAACTATGGCTACACCTTC.

With respect to this clone: An end of the junction does not agree with germline; a read error may underlie this. V usage is TRBV29-1 and J usage is TRBJ1-1; no clear D gene. Per germline, CDR1 SQVTM and CDR2 ANQGSEA. The CDR3 extends over 11 amino acids. The CDR3 DNA sequence: TGCAGCGGTGAACGGGTTACTGAAGCTTTCTTT. It codes for CSGERVTEAFF.

CDR3 loop: CASRRTSIGSGNTIYF. The CDR3 nucleotides are TGTGCCAGCAGACGGACTTCAATTGGCTCTGGAAACACCATATATTTT. This chain joins TRBV3-1 (or the pseudogene TRBV3-2) and TRBJ1-3; the D is unclear. The CDR3 totals 16 residues. The germline CDR1 and CDR2 sequences are LGHDT and YNNKEL (reference sequence). V lost 6 bases, J lost 0 bases, and 15 bases lay in between.

The chain links TRBV2 to TRBJ1-4; 9 positions agree with TRBD1. V dropped 4 bases and J dropped 8; count of bases not matched to a gene: 8. This CDR3 spans 15 amino acids. Germline V gene sequence: CDR1 SNHLY, CDR2 FYNNEI. CDR3 protein: CASSAGTGKSEKLFF. The CDR3 DNA reads TGTGCCAGCAGTGCTGGGACAGGGAAGTCGGAAAAACTGTTTTTT.

This chain links TRBV5-5 with TRBJ1-4; D gene uncertain. The V end was cut by 4 bases, the J end by 5 bases, with 12 bases between. From germline, CDR1 is SGHKS and CDR2 YYEKEE (reference sequence). The CDR3 is 14 residues long. The DNA of the CDR3 is TGTGCCAGCAGCCACTATCATCCGAATGAAAAACTGTTTTTT. Amino acids: CASSHYHPNEKLFF. The whole variable domain, filled in from reference TRBV5-5 and TRBJ1-4, reads DAGVTQSPTHLIKTRGQQVTLRCSPISGHKSVSWYQQVLGQGPQFIFQYYEKEERGRGNFPDRFSARQFPNYSSELNVNALLLGDSALYLCASSHYHPNEKLFFGSGTQLSVL.

This CDR3 is CASSQDRGARQGKNTEAFF. CDR3 nucleotide sequence: TGCGCCAGCAGCCAAGATAGAGGGGCTAGACAGGGGAAGAACACTGAAGCTTTCTTT. The chain couples TRBV4-1 to TRBJ1-1; 8 positions match TRBD1. Germline CDR1 is MGHRA and CDR2 is YSYEKL. V shed 0 bases, J shed 1 base, and the junction held 13 bases outside the gene matches. This CDR3 contains 19 residues.

This rearrangement joins TRBV7-2 to TRBJ1-1, with unresolved D. The germline CDR1 and CDR2 sequences are SGHTA and FQGNSA. The CDR3 is 13 amino acids. V was shortened by 5 bases and J by 13 bases, with 20 bases between the two germline ends. The CDR3 spells CASSKPPPAGGFF. In nucleotides, the CDR3 is TGTGCCAGCAGCAAACCCCCCCCGGCCGGAGGTTTCTTT.